The 21 T cell receptor beta chains reported below all come from one sample, sequenced in a study of OX40 agonist ivuxolimab in advanced cancers. Some clones are missing from TCRdb's copy, which holds only in-frame ones; the method was immunoSEQ multiplex PCR. The data contain some 66,000 clones, 70% to 80% of them seen just once; the ten biggest clones take up 1.6%. The source material was CD4+ or CD8+ T cells sorted from blood, sampled in a trial of the OX40 agonist ivuxolimab. Receptors were obtained from an adult with an advanced solid tumor such as melanoma, head and neck, liver or kidney cancer.

The chain joins TRBV7-2 to TRBJ2-1; 12 bases fit TRBD2. The germline V gene encodes CDR1 SGHTA and CDR2 FQGNSA. This CDR3 region has 14 residues. The junction had 4 bases not matched to a gene; V was cut back by 5 bases and J by 8 bases. CDR3 region: CASSRLAGVHEQFF. CDR3 nucleotides: TGTGCCAGCAGCCGACTAGCGGGAGTGCATGAGCAGTTCTTC.

This clone was counted once. The rearrangement joins TRBV5-1 to TRBJ2-5, with TRBD1 as a possible D gene (5 bases). This CDR3 spans 14 amino acids. In germline, CDR1 is SGHRS, CDR2 YFSETQ. V was pared by 0 bases and J by 4 bases, with 10 bases between. CDR3: CASSLGVGVETQYF. CDR3 nucleotides: TGCGCCAGCAGCTTGGGGGTAGGGGTAGAGACCCAGTACTTC.

This clone was recorded a few times. The rearrangement joins TRBV20-1 to TRBJ2-7; D not certain. Germline CDR1 reads DFQATT; CDR2 reads SNEGSKA (reference sequence). CDR3 length: 11 residues. V lost 6 bases to trimming and J lost 1 base, with 7 bases between them. CDR3 region: CSASISYEQYF. The CDR3 DNA is TGCAGTGCCTCAATATCCTACGAGCAGTACTTC.

This clone has only a few counts. The genes are TRBV2 and TRBJ1-2; no clear D gene. CDR1 is SNHLY and CDR2 is FYNNEI in the germline V gene. The CDR3 has 11 amino acids. With 6 bases removed from V and 8 bases from J, the gap between germline ends came to 10 bases. CDR3 protein: CASRESRGYTF. As DNA, the CDR3 is TGTGCCAGCAGGGAATCGAGGGGCTACACCTTC.

The CDR3: CASSTPRTHSYNSPLHF. The CDR3 DNA reads as TGTGCCAGCAGCACCCCCCGGACCCACTCCTATAATTCACCCCTCCACTTT. The rearrangement links TRBV21-1 to TRBJ1-6. TRBV21-1 is a known pseudogene. This CDR3 region has 17 residues.

This clone was counted a single time. CDR3 protein: CAIKGTGGNTEAFF. In DNA form, the CDR3 reads TGTGCCATCAAGGGGACAGGGGGGAACACTGAAGCTTTCTTT. The J gene is TRBJ1-1, the V gene TRBV10-3; 11 bases map to TRBD1. V shed 7 bases and J 1 base; nucleotides not matched to a gene: 2. Germline CDR1 reads ENHRY; CDR2 reads SYGVKD. This CDR3 is 14 amino acids long.

The genes are TRBV4-2 and TRBJ2-3; D perhaps matches TRBD2 (7 bases). Trimming took 4 bases from V and 0 from J, leaving 14 bases between them. CDR1 LGHNA and CDR2 YNFKEQ come from the germline V gene. The CDR3 has 16 residues. The CDR3 is CASSRKGGPSTDTQYF. CDR3 bases: TGTGCCAGCAGCCGAAAGGGGGGGCCCAGCACAGATACGCAGTATTTT.

The V call is TRBV6-1, the J call TRBJ1-2, with TRBD1 matching over 8 bases. The CDR3 sequence is 14 residues long. V lost 4 bases to trimming and J lost 7 bases; unmatched junction nucleotides: 8. The germline gives CDR1 MNHNS, CDR2 SASEGT. The CDR3 loop reads CASSGLGTGRGYTF. DNA for the CDR3: TGTGCCAGCAGTGGCCTAGGGACAGGTCGTGGCTACACCTTC.

This chain joins TRBV11-3 and TRBJ1-3; D unclear. The CDR3 consists of 15 residues. V shed 2 bases and J shed 4 bases, with 12 bases lying between them. CDR1 is SGHNT and CDR2 is YENEEA in the germline V gene. CDR3 loop: CASSLNAGLGNTIYF. The CDR3, as DNA: TGTGCCAGCAGCTTAAACGCCGGTTTAGGAAACACCATATATTTT.

J is TRBJ1-4 and V is TRBV6-1; D ambiguous. From germline, CDR1 is MNHNS and CDR2 SASEGT. CDR3 length equals 15 residues. Trimming removed 0 bases from V and 10 bases from J, with 15 bases in between. CDR3 residues: CASSEAPVPEGKLFF. The CDR3 nucleotides are TGTGCCAGCAGTGAAGCGCCGGTCCCCGAAGGAAAACTGTTTTTT.

This clone has just one count. The V call is TRBV19, the J call TRBJ1-6, with a tentative D call TRBD1 (6 bases). Germline values: CDR1 LNHDA, CDR2 SQIVND (reference sequence). The CDR3 spans 17 residues. V dropped 5 bases and J dropped 0 bases, with 14 bases sitting between them. Here the CDR3 DNA reads TGTGCCAGTAGTCCGGGGGCCCTAAGCTCCTATAATTCACCCCTCCACTTT. It is translated as CASSPGALSSYNSPLHF. Drawing the rest from reference TRBV19 and TRBJ1-6, the complete variable domain is DGGITQSPKYLFRKEGQNVTLSCEQNLNHDAMYWYRQDPGQGLRLIYYSQIVNDFQKGDIAEGYSVSREKKESFPLTVTSAQKNPTAFYLCASSPGALSSYNSPLHFGNGTRLTVT.

The J gene is TRBJ2-7, the V gene TRBV6-1, with no clear D. This CDR3 has 12 amino acids. Germline lookup yields CDR1 MNHNS and CDR2 SASEGT. V was clipped by 5 bases and J by 6 bases, with 11 bases between them. CDR3 residues: CASSTALSEQYF. CDR3 DNA: TGTGCCAGCAGTACCGCCTTGTCCGAGCAGTACTTC.

V and J are TRBV21-1 and TRBJ1-5; the table's D call TRBD1 went unverified against the DNA. TRBV21-1 is a pseudogene. The CDR3 has 18 residues. The chain's CDR3 is CASSKGRGTGAGNQPQHF. CDR3 sequence (DNA): TGTGCCAGCAGCAAAGGGAGGGGGACAGGGGCGGGCAATCAGCCCCAGCATTTT.

The genes are TRBV11-3 and TRBJ2-3; the match to TRBD2 covers 11 bases. Germline V gene sequence: CDR1 SGHNT, CDR2 YENEEA. The junction had 7 bases not matched to a gene; V was cut back by 5 bases and J by 6 bases. This CDR3 has 15 residues. CDR3 sequence reads: CASSPRLAGGDTQYF. DNA for the CDR3: TGTGCCAGCAGCCCGCGTTTAGCGGGGGGGGATACGCAGTATTTT.

In its sample, this clone was seen a few times. The chain uses TRBV19 and TRBJ1-5; TRBD1 agrees at 10 bases. This CDR3 comprises 17 residues. The V gene end was trimmed by 3 bases and the J gene end by 3 bases; junction bases not matched to a gene: 8. Per the germline V gene, CDR1 is LNHDA and CDR2 is SQIVND (reference sequence). The CDR3: CASSIRTGGQNNQPQHF. Here the CDR3 DNA reads TGTGCCAGTAGTATTCGGACAGGGGGGCAGAACAATCAGCCCCAGCATTTT.

This chain connects TRBV10-3 to TRBJ1-5; D is perhaps TRBD1 (6 bases). Between the trimmed V and J ends, which lost 5 bases and 5 bases, there was a span of 10 bases. The CDR3 is 13 residues long. CDR1 is ENHRY and CDR2 is SYGVKD in the germline V gene. CDR3: CAISRQVDQPQHF. CDR3 nucleotides: TGTGCCATCAGTCGACAGGTAGATCAGCCCCAGCATTTT.

The V gene is TRBV7-8, the J gene TRBJ2-6; TRBD2 is a possible D gene (6 bases). The CDR3 sequence is 13 residues long. From germline, CDR1 is SGHVS and CDR2 FQNEAQ. Trimming left V 8 bases short and J 1 base short, with 6 bases between. This CDR3 reads CASGGSGANVLTF. The CDR3 DNA follows: TGTGCCAGCGGAGGGTCTGGGGCCAACGTCCTGACTTTC.

V is TRBV18 and J is TRBJ2-7, with a weak D call TRBD2 (6 bases). V lost 6 bases and J lost 0, with 12 bases in between. The CDR3 is 14 residues long. Germline loops: CDR1 KGHSH, CDR2 LQKENI. The CDR3 reads CASSWEVSSYEQYF. CDR3 in DNA: TGTGCCAGCTCCTGGGAGGTGAGCTCCTACGAGCAGTACTTC. Based on the CDR3 plus reference TRBV18 and TRBJ2-7, the full variable domain is NAGVMQNPRHLVRRRGQEARLRCSPMKGHSHVYWYRQLPEEGLKFMVYLQKENIIDESGMPKERFSAEFPKEGPSILRIQQVVRGDSAAYFCASSWEVSSYEQYFGPGTRLTVT.

The rearrangement links TRBV6-4 to TRBJ2-1; possible D gene TRBD2, 6 bases. The V gene's germline CDR1 is MRHNA and CDR2 SNTAGT. The CDR3 consists of 15 residues. V lost 6 bases, J lost 6 bases, and 18 bases lay in between. This chain's CDR3 is CASSVEGKMSNEQFF. CDR3 sequence (DNA): TGTGCCAGCAGCGTGGAGGGGAAGATGAGCAATGAGCAGTTCTTC.

The rearrangement links TRBV2 to TRBJ2-1; D tentatively fits TRBD1 or TRBD2 (6 bases each). Germline CDR1 is SNHLY and CDR2 is FYNNEI. This CDR3 is 14 amino acids long. Trimming left V 8 bases short and J 2 bases short, with 13 bases between. The CDR3 nucleotides read TGTGCCAGCGGTGGGGGGACAACCTACAATGAGCAGTTCTTC. This sequence encodes CASGGGTTYNEQFF.

This clone was recorded once. The chain is built from TRBV18 and TRBJ1-1; D is ambiguous. CDR1 is KGHSH and CDR2 is LQKENI in the germline V gene. The CDR3 totals 12 residues. V was clipped by 6 bases and J by 7 bases, with 12 bases between them. CDR3 region: CASSLPGGEAFF. CDR3 nucleotides: TGTGCCAGCTCCCTTCCCGGAGGTGAAGCTTTCTTT.